These T cell receptor beta chains were read from a single sample in a study of tumor-infiltrating lymphocytes in oesophageal squamous cell carcinoma. TCRdb passed the PCR reads through MiXCR, listing each CDR3 protein once. The table shows around 22,000 distinct CDR3 sequences, with around 40% occurring only once. The sample taken for sequencing was esophageal tumor tissue. These receptors all come from a male donor with esophageal squamous cell carcinoma. Both conserved end residues are part of each CDR3. The order of the fields is clone size, D gene, J gene, V gene, CDR3 protein, CDR3 DNA. The D gene is left open where the match is weak. Where a row states a size, it is once, few, many or the class of an expanded clone; other rows omit it.

>NA|NA|TRBJ2-7|TRBV27
CASSLGGSRAYEQYF
TGTGCCAGCAGTTTAGGCGGGTCACGCGCCTACGAGCAGTACTTC
>NA|NA|TRBJ2-3|TRBV20-1
CSARETGTDTQYF
TGCAGTGCTAGAGAAACAGGGACAGATACGCAGTATTTT
>many|TRBD2|TRBJ2-1|TRBV19
CASGREGPNEQFF
TGTGCCAGCGGGCGGGAGGGCCCCAATGAGCAGTTCTTC
>many|NA|TRBJ1-1|TRBV28
CASTYQQDTEAFF
TGTGCCAGCACTTATCAACAGGACACTGAAGCTTTCTTT
>NA|NA|TRBJ2-3|TRBV9
CASSDWPDTQYF
TGTGCCAGCAGCGATTGGCCAGATACGCAGTATTTT
>NA|NA|TRBJ2-5|TRBV12-3/TRBV12-4
CASAGRLQETQYF
TGTGCCAGCGCAGGGCGTCTCCAAGAGACCCAGTACTTC
>NA|NA|TRBJ2-6|TRBV27
CASSVLGTGANVLTF
TGTGCCAGCAGCGTACTTGGTACTGGGGCCAACGTCCTGACTTTC
>many|NA|TRBJ2-7|TRBV6-1
CASSLDGDEQYF
TGTGCCAGCAGCTTGGACGGAGACGAGCAGTACTTC
>medium-sized|TRBD2|TRBJ2-3|TRBV7-2
CASRHGTSGRDTQYF
TGTGCCAGCAGGCATGGGACTAGTGGCAGGGATACGCAGTATTTT
>few|NA|TRBJ2-3|TRBV20-1
CSASTLPRRTDTQYF
TGCAGTGCTAGCACCCTCCCCCGTCGCACAGATACGCAGTATTTT
>few|NA|TRBJ2-3|TRBV10-1
CASSGVGGAITDTQYF
TGCGCCAGCAGTGGTGTTGGAGGGGCGATCACAGATACGCAGTATTTT
>NA|NA|TRBJ2-5|TRBV5-1
CASSPATGGREETQYF
TGCGCCAGCAGCCCGGCAACTGGGGGTCGAGAAGAGACCCAGTACTTC
>NA|TRBD2|TRBJ2-5|TRBV2
CASSPRYGGEETQYF
TGTGCCAGCAGCCCACGATACGGGGGGGAAGAGACCCAGTACTTC
>medium-sized|NA|TRBJ2-2|TRBV7-3
CASSLSAAGHTGELFF
TGTGCCAGCAGCTTAAGCGCGGCGGGGCACACCGGGGAGCTGTTTTTT
>many|TRBD2|TRBJ2-5|TRBV7-3
CASSEGGLAKTQYF
TGTGCCAGCAGCGAAGGGGGACTAGCGAAGACCCAGTACTTC
>NA|NA|TRBJ2-5|TRBV7-9
CASSPQGWETQYF
TGTGCCAGCAGCCCCCAGGGCTGGGAGACCCAGTACTTC
>many|NA|TRBJ2-3|TRBV4-2
CASSQEASTDTQYF
TGTGCCAGCAGCCAAGAAGCCAGCACAGATACGCAGTATTTT
>many|TRBD1|TRBJ1-2|TRBV6-1
CASSGGQGYGYTF
TGTGCCAGCAGTGGCGGACAGGGCTATGGCTACACCTTC
>medium-sized|TRBD2|TRBJ2-7|TRBV7-9
CASSFFGGGSYEQYF
TGTGCCAGCAGCTTTTTTGGCGGGGGCTCCTACGAGCAGTACTTC
>NA|NA|TRBJ2-1|TRBV11-2
CASSLGRGGVYNEQFF
TGTGCCAGCAGCTTAGGACGCGGAGGGGTCTACAATGAGCAGTTCTTC
>many|NA|TRBJ2-2|TRBV11-2
CASGRQFDTGELFF
TGTGCCAGCGGCCGACAGTTCGACACCGGGGAGCTGTTTTTT
>many|NA|TRBJ2-3|TRBV5-6
CASSRDRGSTDTQYF
TGTGCCAGCAGCCGGGATCGGGGAAGCACAGATACGCAGTATTTT
>once|NA|TRBJ1-1|TRBV7-3
CASSLTGGGNTEAFF
TGTGCCAGCAGCTTAACGGGAGGGGGGAACACTGAAGCTTTCTTT
>NA|TRBD1|TRBJ1-2|TRBV27
CASSSGITGGGYGYTF
TGTGCCAGCAGTTCCGGAATCACAGGGGGCGGATATGGCTACACCTTC
>NA|TRBD2|TRBJ2-7|TRBV7-6
CASSSSGSGEQYF
TGTGCTAGCAGCTCCAGCGGGAGCGGCGAGCAGTACTTC
>NA|NA|TRBJ1-3|TRBV27
CTSSLPQNTIYF
TGCACCAGCAGTTTACCCCAAAACACCATATATTTT
>many|NA|TRBJ2-3|TRBV7-2
CASSPLGRTDTQYF
TGTGCCAGCAGCCCCTTGGGACGCACAGATACGCAGTATTTT
>once|TRBD1|TRBJ1-1|TRBV28
CASSSTRTGGMNTEAFF
TGTGCCAGCAGTTCTACCCGGACAGGGGGAATGAACACTGAAGCTTTCTTT
>many|NA|TRBJ2-7|TRBV10-3
CAIRGGTEQYF
TGTGCCATCAGGGGCGGGACCGAGCAGTACTTC
>NA|NA|TRBJ2-4|TRBV6-5
CASSYGDLGPFF
TGTGCCAGCAGTTACGGGGACTTAGGGCCGTTCTTC
>many|TRBD2|TRBJ2-7|TRBV11-2
CASSLLLAGGFYEQYF
TGTGCCAGCAGCCTTCTACTAGCGGGAGGGTTCTACGAGCAGTACTTC
>NA|NA|TRBJ2-1|TRBV7-9
CASSLVLGGVYF
TGTGCCAGCAGCTTAGTACTGGGGGGCGTGTACTTC
>many|NA|TRBJ2-3|TRBV11-3
CASSAQTTDTQYF
TGTGCCAGCAGCGCCCAAACTACAGATACGCAGTATTTT
>NA|NA|TRBJ2-5|TRBV11-2
CASSAGTLETQYF
TGTGCCAGCAGCGCCGGGACATTGGAGACCCAGTACTTC
>NA|TRBD2|TRBJ2-3|TRBV7-6
CASSWDYSTDTQYF
TGTGCCAGCAGCTGGGACTATAGCACAGATACGCAGTATTTT
>NA|NA|TRBJ2-3|TRBV7-2
CASSLDGSRDTQYF
TGTGCCAGCAGCTTAGATGGTAGCAGAGATACGCAGTATTTT
>NA|NA|TRBJ1-2|TRBV9
CASSEDSIYNYGYTF
TGTGCCAGCAGTGAAGACAGTATCTACAACTATGGCTACACCTTC
>once|NA|TRBJ2-1|TRBV7-2
CASSLTSEAGQFF
TGTGCCAGCAGCTTGACTAGTGAGGCTGGGCAGTTCTTC
>many|NA|TRBJ1-4|TRBV6-1
CASSRQFEKLFF
TGTGCCAGCAGTCGACAGTTTGAAAAACTGTTTTTT
>many|NA|TRBJ1-2|TRBV5-6
CASSWGGGKGYTF
TGTGCCAGCAGCTGGGGAGGGGGGAAAGGCTACACCTTC
>few|TRBD1|TRBJ2-1|TRBV7-3
CASSLNLDRGSDEQFF
TGTGCCAGCAGCTTAAATCTGGACAGGGGCTCCGATGAGCAGTTCTTC
>NA|NA|TRBJ1-1|TRBV24-1
CATRGRLNTEAFF
TGTGCCACTCGGGGCCGACTGAACACTGAAGCTTTCTTT
>NA|NA|TRBJ2-1|TRBV30
CAWDKVLIYNEQFF
TGTGCCTGGGATAAGGTTTTGATCTACAATGAGCAGTTCTTC
>NA|TRBD2|TRBJ2-7|TRBV7-2
CASSLSLAGGEQYF
TGTGCCAGCAGCTTATCACTAGCGGGAGGTGAGCAGTACTTC
>many|NA|TRBJ2-7|TRBV11-2
CASSLDWVGTSSYEQYF
TGTGCCAGCAGCTTAGATTGGGTCGGGACGAGCTCCTACGAGCAGTACTTC